The 2 T cell receptor beta chains reported below all come from one sample, sequenced in a study of CD8 T cells in Susac syndrome. Random hexamers served to reverse transcribe about 0.5 to 1 ug RNA. TCRdb called the immunoSEQ multiplex PCR reads again in MiXCR, with one record for every CDR3 protein. This sample yields over 100,000 distinct CDR3 sequences, of which nearly 96% are seen a single time; about 0.13% belongs to the top ten. Material for sequencing was CD4+ T cells from PBMCs. The receptors shown here come from a human donor with Susac syndrome.

V is TRBV3-1 and J is TRBJ2-7; D gene uncertain. The V and J ends lost 3 bases and 3 bases respectively, with 12 bases between them. This CDR3 contains 14 residues. CDR1 and CDR2 (germline): LGHDT, YNNKEL (reference sequence). The CDR3 protein is CASSQAGPSYEQYF. The CDR3 DNA sequence: TGTGCCAGCAGCCAGGCTGGGCCAAGCTACGAGCAGTACTTC.

The table lists this clonotype with a count of one. The chain couples TRBV6-6 to TRBJ2-5, with D uncertain. CDR1 MNHNY and CDR2 SVGAGI come from the germline V gene (reference sequence). The CDR3 is 12 residues long. The V end was cut by 6 bases, the J end by 5 bases, with 10 bases between. The CDR3 region is CASSLGMETQYF. The CDR3, as DNA: TGTGCCAGCAGCCTGGGTATGGAGACCCAGTACTTC.